This T cell receptor beta chain was sequenced for a study of blood T cell repertoires in COVID-19. Produced via immunoSEQ multiplex PCR; TCRdb's table is partial and in-frame only. This table has 110,000 to 150,000 clones, over 65% appearing once. The germline V and J ends were trimmed by 4 bases and 4 bases, with 14 bases remaining between them. This CDR3 spans 14 amino acids. Germline V gives CDR1 SGHNT, CDR2 YYREEE (reference sequence). This rearrangement joins TRBV5-4 to TRBJ1-2; weak D call: TRBD1 (6 bases). This TCR was sampled from a woman aged 50 to 65 who had recovered from COVID-19. Sequencing was carried out using PBMCs or T cells enriched from blood (not recorded which). CDR3 sequence reads: CASSTSQGSYGYTF. As DNA, the CDR3 is TGTGCCAGCAGCACGTCACAGGGATCCTATGGCTACACCTTC.